Below are 16 T cell receptor beta chains sequenced from a single sample in a study of neurological immune-mediated disorders. TCRdb recomputed calls from the 5' RACE reads with MiXCR, one row per CDR3 protein. The table has approximately 74,000 distinct CDR3 sequences, around 5.2% seen once. Input material: PBMCs. These receptors came from a man younger than 30 with multiple sclerosis.

This clonotype was counted at least ten times. The J gene is TRBJ1-1, the V gene TRBV20-1, with D possibly TRBD1 on 6 matching bases. V lost 2 bases, J lost 4 bases, and 23 bases lay in between. The CDR3 is 17 residues long. Germline CDR1 reads DFQATT; CDR2 reads SNEGSKA (reference sequence). CDR3 nucleotide sequence: TGCAGTGCTAGACCCCGACAAGGGGGGCGAAGGCCCACTGAAGCTTTCTTT. Amino acid sequence: CSARPRQGGRRPTEAFF.

This clonotype appeared many times. The rearrangement joins TRBV5-6 to TRBJ2-1; D possibly corresponds to TRBD2 (6 bases). CDR1 SGHDT and CDR2 YYEEEE come from the germline V gene. This CDR3 is built from 12 residues. Trimming removed 10 bases from V and 7 bases from J, with 15 bases in between. CDR3 coding DNA: TGTGCCGTCGGAGGGACCAGGAATGAGCAGTTCTTC. Translation gives CAVGGTRNEQFF.

This clonotype has a count of ten or more. The rearrangement links TRBV15 to TRBJ1-6; possibly TRBD1 for D (5 bases). This CDR3 region has 15 residues. CDR1 and CDR2 from the germline V gene are LNHNV and YYDKDF (reference sequence). The V end was cut by 2 bases, the J end by 7 bases, with 12 bases between. The CDR3 sequence: CATSRSTRENSPLHF. The CDR3 coding sequence is TGTGCCACCAGCAGAAGTACCAGGGAAAATTCACCCCTCCACTTT.

This clonotype was recorded many times. V gene TRBV20-1 combines with J gene TRBJ1-5; TRBD1 agrees at 7 bases. Looked up from germline, CDR1 is DFQATT and CDR2 is SNEGSKA (reference sequence). With V trimmed by 7 bases and J by 3 bases, 3 bases remained unmatched. The CDR3 consists of 12 residues. The CDR3 spells CSVTGVNQPQHF. The CDR3 nucleotides read TGCAGTGTAACAGGGGTCAATCAGCCCCAGCATTTT.

This clonotype came up many times. The V call is TRBV7-2, the J call TRBJ1-4; no definite D call. Germline CDR1 reads SGHTA; CDR2 reads FQGNSA. CDR3 size: 15 residues. V gave up 4 bases and J gave up 6 bases, with 15 bases separating them. CDR3 sequence (DNA): TGTGCCAGCAGCTGGGGTGCTGGGCTGGATGAAAAACTGTTTTTT. Translating it yields CASSWGAGLDEKLFF.

In its sample, this clonotype was seen a few times. The chain joins TRBV6-2 or TRBV6-3 to TRBJ2-7; D is ambiguous. This CDR3 is built from 12 residues. The V gene lost 6 bases and the J gene lost 3 bases, with 9 bases spanning the gap. CDR1 MNHEY and CDR2 SVGEGT come from the germline V gene. CDR3 in amino acids: CASSRDIYEQYF. The DNA of the CDR3 is TGTGCCAGCAGCCGAGACATCTACGAGCAGTACTTC.

At least ten counts were recorded for this clonotype. This rearrangement joins TRBV20-1 to TRBJ2-1; no firm D call. Deletions cut 0 bases from V and 7 bases from J, with 10 bases between. Germline CDR1 is DFQATT and CDR2 is SNEGSKA (reference sequence). This CDR3 is 13 amino acids long. The CDR3 nucleotides are TGCAGTGCTAGAGATCTTATCGGGAATGAGCAGTTCTTC. Translation: CSARDLIGNEQFF.

This clonotype has at least ten counts. This chain connects TRBV7-9 to TRBJ2-7, with D perhaps TRBD1 (5 bases). The CDR3 is 14 amino acids. With 8 bases removed from V and 6 bases from J, the gap between germline ends came to 20 bases. Germline lookup yields CDR1 SEHNR and CDR2 FQNEAQ (reference sequence). Written as DNA, the CDR3 is TGTGCCAGCCAACTGTCCAGGGTCTTCTCCGAGCAGTACTTC. Its protein product is CASQLSRVFSEQYF.

This clonotype was detected ten times or more. The chain combines TRBV9 with TRBJ2-2; 11 positions match TRBD2. Germline V gene data show CDR1 as SGDLS and CDR2 as YYNGEE. The CDR3 covers 17 residues. The ends lost 3 bases at V and 3 bases at J; junction bases unmatched: 7. CDR3 coding DNA: TGTGCCAGCAGCGGCTCCCTTAGCGGGAGGGACACCGGGGAGCTGTTTTTT. Encoded protein: CASSGSLSGRDTGELFF.

In regard to this clonotype: A read error may be the cause here, since a much bigger clone is one base away. The V call is TRBV5-1, the J call TRBJ2-1, with D unresolved. V was shortened by 2 bases and J by 5 bases, with 11 bases between the two germline ends. CDR1 is SGHRS, CDR2 YFSETQ, per germline. The CDR3 length is 14 residues. CDR3: CASSFLERNNEQFF. The CDR3 bases are TGCGCCAGCAGCTTCCTCGAAAGGAACAATGAGCAGTTCTTC.

This clonotype occurred many times. The chain has TRBV24-1 and TRBJ2-3; 10 positions match TRBD1. This CDR3 is built from 15 residues. Germline CDR1 and CDR2: KGHDR and SFDVKD. V trimming: 1 base; J trimming: 5 bases; junction bases outside the gene matches: 2. CDR3 protein: CATSDLGQGVDTQYF. The CDR3, as DNA: TGTGCCACCAGTGATTTAGGACAGGGGGTAGATACGCAGTATTTT.

This clonotype has at least ten counts. The chain employs TRBV5-1 and TRBJ2-2; TRBD1 aligns across 8 bases. Germline lookup yields CDR1 SGHRS and CDR2 YFSETQ. The CDR3 is 14 amino acids. V lost 7 bases, J lost 5 bases, and 7 bases stayed unmatched. CDR3 nucleotides: TGCGCCAGCCAAGGACAGGGCCGTACCGGGGAGCTGTTTTTT. Its protein is CASQGQGRTGELFF.

This clonotype has a count of ten or more. The chain joins TRBV6-1 to TRBJ2-1; D is ambiguous. CDR1 MNHNS and CDR2 SASEGT come from the germline V gene. Between the trimmed V and J ends, which lost 5 bases and 3 bases, there was a span of 11 bases. The length of the CDR3 is 14 residues. CDR3 in amino acids: CASSTLGGYNEQFF. CDR3 nucleotides: TGTGCCAGCAGTACCCTCGGCGGCTACAATGAGCAGTTCTTC.

This clonotype was detected ten times or more. This rearrangement joins TRBV5-1 to TRBJ1-1; a possible D gene is TRBD1 (5 bases). The ends were cut back, 0 bases at V and 1 base at J, with 7 bases in the middle. The CDR3 has 14 amino acids. CDR1 and CDR2 (germline): SGHRS, YFSETQ. CDR3 residues: CASSLVGENTEAFF. In nucleotides, the CDR3 is TGCGCCAGCAGCTTGGTAGGGGAGAACACTGAAGCTTTCTTT.

This clonotype appeared many times. The rearrangement uses TRBV7-9 and TRBJ2-3; D call uncertain. Germline V gene data show CDR1 as SEHNR and CDR2 as FQNEAQ (reference sequence). This CDR3 region has 14 residues. V was trimmed by 4 bases and J by 4 bases, leaving 12 bases between them. CDR3 in amino acids: CASSSRVEADTQYF. The DNA of the CDR3 is TGTGCCAGCAGCTCGAGAGTAGAGGCAGATACGCAGTATTTT.

Many counts were recorded for this clonotype. The rearrangement links TRBV14 to TRBJ2-3, with D unclear. CDR1 is SGHDN and CDR2 is FVKESK in the germline V gene. V dropped 6 bases and J dropped 4 bases, with 14 bases sitting between them. The CDR3 is 14 residues long. The CDR3 region has the DNA TGTGCCAGCAGGAGGACGGGTTTTGCAGATACGCAGTATTTT. It is translated as CASRRTGFADTQYF.